One T cell receptor (beta chain) is described in this entry. This clone was observed a handful of times. The antigen it recognizes is unknown. Base-call qualities are not available, and no considerably larger clone is one nucleotide away. The CDR3 goes from the cysteine to the phenylalanine over 14 residues. The CDR3 DNA has 42 bases and is translated from base 1. The germline V gene yields SNHLY for CDR1 and FYNNEI for CDR2. Relative to germline, V is 3 bases shorter and J is 4 bases shorter, with 9 bases between their ends. Library preparation was by the immunoSEQ multiplex PCR assay. A mixture of 60 forward primers for TCR Vbeta segments and 13 reverse primers for TCR Jbeta segments was used in the multiplex PCR. The CDR3 region of rearranged TCR beta genes was amplified from genomic DNA with a multiplex PCR assay. The amplified TCR beta libraries were sequenced on the Illumina HiSeq System as 87-base-pair reads. From the authors' description of their analysis: A later analysis tallied approximately 87 million unique TCR beta chains across the 700 or so repertoires, and some 10 million of those chains were shared by two or more donors. Raw reads were error-corrected and collapsed into unique sequences by a nearest-neighbor algorithm in which closely related sequences were merged to remove PCR and sequencing errors. V, D and J gene segments were assigned by aligning CDR3 sequences to IMGT reference sequences. For a sequence to be retained, a match of at least six nucleotides to both a V gene segment and a J gene segment was required. Rearrangements were classified as productive when the CDR3 lacked stop codons and remained in frame with V and J, and all other rearrangements were classified as non-productive. Following IMGT convention, CDR3 was defined as the stretch from the second conserved V-encoded cysteine to the conserved J-encoded phenylalanine. Sequences without an unambiguous match to a single V gene segment were excluded from the earlier analysis of about 630 of the donors. An earlier analysis of 450 to 650 of the donors called V segments functional above 56.7% productive rearrangements and segregating when the between-donor standard deviation exceeded 5%. A statistical classification framework was developed to diagnose cytomegalovirus status using the catalog of TCR beta chain sequences. V and J gene assignment, in a later analysis, came from comparing TCR nucleotide sequences with IMGT/GENE-DB human TR gene sequences. In a later analysis, CDR3 sequences and most-parsimonious VDJ recombination scenarios were assigned using the TCRdist pipeline. In a later analysis, each TCR beta chain was defined by its CDR3 amino acid sequence together with its V-gene family, and reads lacking a unique V-gene family were excluded. As a way to deal with suspected cross-contamination and a sequencing artifact, a later analysis dropped 450 to 600 nucleotide sequences that were highly shared and had low generation probability. For each public chain, a later analysis derived a clonal expansion index from normalized ranks of inferred template counts within each repertoire. A later analysis computed generation probabilities with a VDJ recombination model fitted to out-of-frame rearrangements, and checked the results against IGoR. Hypergeometric tests were used in a later analysis to score TCR-TCR, TCR-HLA and TCR-CMV co-occurrence, with a repertoire-size bias correction applied to the TCR pairs. False discovery rates were estimated in a later analysis by permuting HLA or CMV assignments 20 times. A later analysis grouped co-occurring TCRs with DBSCAN, adding TCRdist sequence similarity when clustering within HLA-allele-positive subsets. Co-occurrence clustering excluded repertoires with fewer than 30,000 or more than 120,000 public chains, plus five with anomalous nucleotide sharing. What TCRdb holds here is the immuneACCESS table cut down to in-frame rearrangements. Part of the clones is not present; checked against another copy, under half of the missing clones reflect an unresolved V gene, and the others are unexplained. V, J and clone size reflect that table, while D and trimming were determined from the DNA. Recorded for this sample are roughly 130,000 clones; 80% of them occurred a single time. In total, the top ten clones hold 1% of the sample.

The cohort was made up of 666 healthy bone marrow donors. At the time of sampling, all cohort members were nominally healthy, though unrecorded immune exposures were likely present. The donor was CMV seronegative and was included in the group of 352 seronegative cohort members. Each donor provided a peripheral blood sample, and peripheral blood mononuclear cells were used for TCR beta sequencing. Genomic DNA extraction from the blood cell samples was performed with the Qiagen DNeasy Blood Extraction Kit. The data originate from a study of cytomegalovirus exposure and HLA in healthy donors (dated by TCRdb to 2016 to 2017). Study-wide context: An earlier analysis of several hundred of the donors reported about 250 Gb of sequence data and 120 million or so unique TCR beta sequences from about 180 million T cells. Roughly 300 gigabases of sequencing data and 80 million or so unique TCR sequences were included in an early release covering several hundred HLA-typed donors. The genetic ancestry cluster associated with self-reported Caucasian donors included about four fifths of the 398 genotyped donors. The study aimed to test whether cataloging public T cell receptors could reveal signatures of past pathogen exposure. The study used immunosequencing to profile the T cell repertoires of 600 to 850 subjects and linked those repertoires to cytomegalovirus serostatus. In addition to the first cohort of around 670 subjects, a separate validation cohort of approximately 120 different subjects was used. High-throughput TCR immunosequencing, statistical association of individual TCRs with disease status, and machine learning were combined to predict cytomegalovirus infection status. A later analysis re-examined previously published TCR beta repertoires from more than 650 donors and added high-resolution HLA genotyping to investigate patterns of TCR occurrence. The later analysis used no new phenotypic data to find candidate immune exposures, relying instead on TCR beta sequences and their occurrence across donors. To decide whether each TCR beta V gene segment behaved as functional or pseudogenic, an earlier analysis of fewer than 750 of the donors relied on high-throughput TCR beta sequencing. Alongside the repertoire data, information on donor age, sex, ethnicity and CMV serostatus was compiled. A later genetic analysis used genome-wide SNP genotypes for about 55% of the 666 donors, treating that subset as a discovery cohort. All discovery cohort repertoires had been generated using a single sequencing platform. Class I and class II HLA loci were covered by the typing at four-digit resolution. Typing coverage varied by locus: roughly 620-640 donors for A, B, C, DRB1 and DQB1; around 560 for DQA1; more than 600 for DPA1; approximately 450 for DPB1. Four to six DR-DQ haplotypes were handled as single units for association and clustering because linkage in the cohort was strong. Among roughly 400 genotyped donors of the cohort, an average of roughly 230,000 unique TCR beta nucleotide sequences was sequenced per donor, of which about 18% were non-productive.

Results and caveats for the whole study, not just this receptor: Most TCR sequences were observed very rarely across donors, whereas some public TCRs were present in many individuals. A few of the identified cytomegalovirus-associated TCR beta chains were confirmed in vitro to be specific for cytomegalovirus antigens. A group of highly shared sequence variants was considered likely to be a technical artifact of the sequencing pipeline. Compared with the roughly 710-donor mean, donors in an Asian-associated ancestry cluster had fewer N-insertions in productive TCRs, according to a later genetic analysis. Broadly in line with IMGT annotations, most TCR beta V segments showed up in productive rearrangements about 87% or about 30% of the time in an earlier analysis of roughly 590 of the donors. In a later analysis, TCR association rates were found to vary across HLA loci, with the most associated TCRs seen for DRB1 alleles and the fewest for HLA-C alleles. Because some donors lacked HLA typing at each locus, the association tests relied only on the typed subset. Strong co-occurrence of HLA alleles, especially DR and DQ, made assigning TCR associations to individual alleles difficult. The classifier was reported to diagnose cytomegalovirus status with high specificity and sensitivity in both the original and validation cohorts. A total of about 180 TCR beta chains were listed by the study as associated with cytomegalovirus. According to the authors, the approach could potentially be generalized to other disease states and immunological phenotypes. At a false discovery rate of 0.05, a later analysis linked approximately 18,000 TCR beta sequences to specific HLA alleles. Most CMV-associated TCR beta chains appeared to be HLA-restricted in a later analysis, and the HLA associations seemed to be driven largely by CMV exposure. Linkage disequilibrium might explain the correlated functional status among segregating V segments, but an unknown experimental factor could not be ruled out. In a later analysis, HLA-associated TCR beta chains showed more clonal expansion and lower generation probabilities than non-associated chains that were equally common. Only TCR beta chains were sequenced in this cohort, and the absence of alpha or paired-chain data limited detectable features. The 87-base-pair reads could not distinguish some IMGT-functional V segments, including TRBV6-2 and TRBV6-3, so those segments were excluded. Presence/absence analyses assumed roughly uniform sequencing depth across donors, an assumption that may not hold. Because counts were too low, about 18 rarely observed V segments, including chromosome 9 orphons, were left out of the earlier analysis of approximately 500 of the donors. A later genetic analysis associated a missense DCLRE1C variant with V-gene and J-gene trimming of TCR beta chains, and an independent cohort replicated the association. Several of the top co-occurrence clusters appeared to be linked to parvovirus B19, influenza, CMV and Epstein-Barr virus, according to a later analysis. For the cohort, immune exposure information was limited to CMV serostatus. A further reported finding was that TCR beta sequences accurately predicted the HLA-A and HLA-B alleles for most subjects in the first cohort.

Sequencing used PBMCs. The rearranged segments are TRBV2 and TRBJ2-2; 5 matching bases give a weak D call of TRBD2. The origin of this receptor is a middle-aged man in good health and CMV-seronegative. The DNA is as follows: TGTGCCAGCAGTGACGTAGCGCCCACCGGGGAGCTGTTTTTT. Its protein is CASSDVAPTGELFF.